What follows is one T cell receptor (beta chain) and its context. The antigen remains undetermined. Some clones are missing from TCRdb's copy, which holds only in-frame ones; the method was immunoSEQ multiplex PCR. Of more than 85,000 clones detected, roughly 90% appear once; the ten largest clones hold approximately 15%. This sample was included in a study of T cell responses to AZD1222 COVID-19 vaccine. Study-wide results and limits: Compared with day 0, the breadth and depth of the Spike-specific TCR repertoire rose significantly after two doses of AZD1222.

J gave up 4 bases and V 4 bases, and 8 bases lay outside the gene matches. The CDR3 is 15 residues long. Germline loops: CDR1 SGHRS, CDR2 YFSETQ. The material was peripheral blood, obtained 28 days after the second AZD1222 dose. The sequence was obtained from an adult who received the AZD1222 COVID-19 vaccine. This sequence joins TRBV5-1 and TRBJ1-2; 9 bases are shared with TRBD1. CDR3 residues: CASSPDGTGFYGYTF. The CDR3 bases are TGCGCCAGCAGCCCGGATGGGACAGGGTTCTATGGCTACACCTTC.